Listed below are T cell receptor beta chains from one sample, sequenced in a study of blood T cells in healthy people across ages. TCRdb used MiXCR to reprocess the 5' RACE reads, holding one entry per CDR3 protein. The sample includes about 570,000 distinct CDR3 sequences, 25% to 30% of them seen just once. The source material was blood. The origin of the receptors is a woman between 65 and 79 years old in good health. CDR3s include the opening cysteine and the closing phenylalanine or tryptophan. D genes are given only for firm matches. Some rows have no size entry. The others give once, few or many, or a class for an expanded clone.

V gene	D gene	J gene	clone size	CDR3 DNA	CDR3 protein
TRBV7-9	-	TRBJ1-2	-	TGTGCCAGCAGTTCGACTACGACCGGAGGCTACACCTTC	CASSSTTTGGYTF
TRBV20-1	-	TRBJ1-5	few	TGCAGTGCTAGAGATCCAGGTCCTCGCAATCAGCCCCAGCATTTT	CSARDPGPRNQPQHF
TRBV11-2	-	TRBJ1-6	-	TGTGCCAGCAGCTTAGGGCCAGGGGAAGGATCACCCCTCCACTTT	CASSLGPGEGSPLHF
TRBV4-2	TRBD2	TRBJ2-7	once	TGTGCCAGCAGCCCTGTGGGACTAGAGATGTTCTTC	CASSPVGLEMFF
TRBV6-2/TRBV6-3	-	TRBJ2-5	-	TGTGCCAGCAGCCCGATGCCCGATACGACTCGAGCGACCCAGTACTTC	CASSPMPDTTRATQYF
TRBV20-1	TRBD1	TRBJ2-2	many	TGCAGTGCTGTGACAGGGAGCACCGGGGAGCTGTTTTTT	CSAVTGSTGELFF
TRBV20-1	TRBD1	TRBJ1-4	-	TGCAGCGGAAGGGGACAGCATAATGAAAAACTGTTTTTT	CSGRGQHNEKLFF
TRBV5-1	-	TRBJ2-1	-	TGCGCCAGCAGCGCACAGGGTATCGGCGACGAGCAGTTCTTC	CASSAQGIGDEQFF
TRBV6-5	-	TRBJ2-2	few	TGTGCCAGCAGTTACGGGGGGTTCGCCGGGGAGCTGTTTTTT	CASSYGGFAGELFF
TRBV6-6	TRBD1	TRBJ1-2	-	TGTGCCAGCAGTCTACTCGGGACAGGGGACCGATACACCTTC	CASSLLGTGDRYTF
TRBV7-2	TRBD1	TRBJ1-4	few	TGTGCCAGCAGCTTAGAGCCAGGGGGTTATGAAAAACTGTTTTTT	CASSLEPGGYEKLFF
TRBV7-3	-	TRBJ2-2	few	TGTGCCAGCAGCTTGTCCTCCAGTGCTTCAGGGGAGCTGTTTTTT	CASSLSSSASGELFF
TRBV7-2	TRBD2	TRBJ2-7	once	TGTGCCAGCAGCACAGCGGGAGGGAACAACGAGCAGTACTTC	CASSTAGGNNEQYF
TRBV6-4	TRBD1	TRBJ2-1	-	TGTGCCAGCAGTGACTCGACAGGGGGACACAATGAGCAGTTCTTC	CASSDSTGGHNEQFF
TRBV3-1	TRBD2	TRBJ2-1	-	TGTGCCAGCAGCCAGTCACTAGCGAGTGAGCAGTTCTTC	CASSQSLASEQFF
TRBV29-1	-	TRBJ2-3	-	TGCAGCGTTGGCGATCACACAGATACGCAGTATTTT	CSVGDHTDTQYF
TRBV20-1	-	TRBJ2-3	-	TGCAGTGCTAGAGATCGCTCAGGGGGGGATACGCAGTATTTT	CSARDRSGGDTQYF
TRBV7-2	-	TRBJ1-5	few	TGTGCCAGCAGCTTAGGAGGGTTGGGTCAGCCCCAGCATTTT	CASSLGGLGQPQHF
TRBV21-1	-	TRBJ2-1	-	TGTGCCAGCAGCAAAGGAGAAGGCGGGACCCAACCCGATGAGCAGTTCTTC	CASSKGEGGTQPDEQFF
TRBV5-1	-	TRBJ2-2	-	TGCGCCAGCAGCTTAGCCATGAACACCGGGGAGCTGTTTTTT	CASSLAMNTGELFF
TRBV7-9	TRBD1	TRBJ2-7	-	TGTGCCAGCAGCTTTTCAGGGGGCTTCACCTACGAGCAGTACTTC	CASSFSGGFTYEQYF
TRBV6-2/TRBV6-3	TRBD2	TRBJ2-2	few	TGTGCCAGCAGTCACAAAGGGACTAGCCAGTTTTTCGGGGAGCTGTTTTTT	CASSHKGTSQFFGELFF
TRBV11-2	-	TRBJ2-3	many	TGTGCCAGCAGCTTAGAGGTCGGCACAGATACGCAGTATTTT	CASSLEVGTDTQYF
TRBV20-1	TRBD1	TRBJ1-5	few	TGCAGTGCTACCAAGAGGACAGGGTCTCAACAGCCCCAGCATTTT	CSATKRTGSQQPQHF
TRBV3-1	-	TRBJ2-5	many	TGTGCCAGCAGGAGCGGGTCCCAAGAGACCCAGTACTTC	CASRSGSQETQYF
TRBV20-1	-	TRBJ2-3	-	TGCAGTGCTAGATTGAACACAGATACGCAGTATTTT	CSARLNTDTQYF
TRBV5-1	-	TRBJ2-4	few	TGCGCCAGCAGCTTGGGCATGGGGACGGGGGTCGACATTCAGTACTTC	CASSLGMGTGVDIQYF
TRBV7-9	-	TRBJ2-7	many	TGTGCCAGCAGCTTAGTACTGTCCTACGAGCAGTACTTC	CASSLVLSYEQYF
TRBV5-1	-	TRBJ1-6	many	TGCGCCAGCACCGAGGGGAAAAGGCAAAGTATTAATTCACCCCTCCACTTT	CASTEGKRQSINSPLHF
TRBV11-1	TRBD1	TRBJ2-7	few	TGTGCCAGCAGGGACCCGGGACAGGCATCCTACGAGCAGTACTTC	CASRDPGQASYEQYF
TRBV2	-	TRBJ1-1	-	TGTGCCAGCAAGAAACAGGCGCCCCGGAACACTGCAGCCTTCTTT	CASKKQAPRNTAAFF
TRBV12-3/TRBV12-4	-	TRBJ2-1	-	TGTGCCAGCAGTTTAGCGGAGTGGGGTGAGCAGTTCTTC	CASSLAEWGEQFF
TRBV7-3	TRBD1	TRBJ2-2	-	TGTGCCAGCAGCCCTCAAAGGACAGGGGTCACCGGGGAGCTGTTTTTT	CASSPQRTGVTGELFF
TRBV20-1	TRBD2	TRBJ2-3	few	TGCAGTGCTAGTCGGGGGGACCTCACAGATACGCAGTATTTT	CSASRGDLTDTQYF
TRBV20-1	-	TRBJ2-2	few	TGCAGTGCTGTAGGACAGTCGAACACCGGGGAGCTGTTTTTT	CSAVGQSNTGELFF
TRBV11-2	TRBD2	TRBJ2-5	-	TGTGCCAGCAGCTTAGAGGCACTAGCGGGGAGAGAGACCCAGTACTTC	CASSLEALAGRETQYF
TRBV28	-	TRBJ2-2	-	TGTGCCAGCATCCTTACAGGGACCGGGGAGCTGTTTTTT	CASILTGTGELFF
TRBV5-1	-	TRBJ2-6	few	TGCGCCAGCAGCTTGTTTGGGCTCTCTGGGGCCAACGTCCTGACTTTC	CASSLFGLSGANVLTF
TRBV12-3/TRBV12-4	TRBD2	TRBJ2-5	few	TGTGCCAGCAGTTTAATTGCGGGGGGGTTTGAGACCCAGTACTTC	CASSLIAGGFETQYF
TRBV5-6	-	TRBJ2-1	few	TGTGCCAGCAGCCTAAGGGACAATGAGCAGTTCTTC	CASSLRDNEQFF
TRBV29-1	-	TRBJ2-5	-	TGCAGCGTTGCGGTCCAAGAGACCCAGTACTTC	CSVAVQETQYF
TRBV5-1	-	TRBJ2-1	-	TGCGCCAGCAGCTCCGGACTTAGCCGTCGGCAGTTCTTC	CASSSGLSRRQFF
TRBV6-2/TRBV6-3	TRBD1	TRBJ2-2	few	TGTGCCACCCGGGACAGGCGAGGTAACACCGGGGAGCTGTTTTTT	CATRDRRGNTGELFF
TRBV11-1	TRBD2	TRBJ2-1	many	TGTGCCAGCAGCTTAGCAGCACTAGCGGGGGTAAATGAGCAGTTCTTC	CASSLAALAGVNEQFF
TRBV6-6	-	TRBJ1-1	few	TGTGCCAGCAGTTACACTCAGAACACTGAAGCTTTCTTT	CASSYTQNTEAFF
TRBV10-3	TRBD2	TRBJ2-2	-	TGTGCCATCAGTCGGGGGGACTTAAGAACACCGAACACCGGGGAGCTGTTTTTT	CAISRGDLRTPNTGELFF
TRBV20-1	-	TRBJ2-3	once	TGTAGTGCTAGAGGGACCCTATGGACAGATACGCAGTATTTT	CSARGTLWTDTQYF
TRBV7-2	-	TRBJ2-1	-	TGTGCCGGCAGCTCCTCCGGAATCGGAGGCTCCTACAATGAGCTGTTCTTC	CAGSSSGIGGSYNELFF